The rows below give T cell receptor beta chains drawn from one sample of a study of blood T cell repertoires in COVID-19. Libraries were prepared by immunoSEQ multiplex PCR; TCRdb keeps only in-frame clonotypes and omits some of them. The sample includes about 280,000 clones, 83% seen only once; the top ten take around 10%. Sequencing was done on a sample of peripheral blood. These TCRs come from a woman between 45 and 65 years old who had recovered from COVID-19. The CDR3 runs from the conserved cysteine through the conserved F or W. The D gene is left open where the match is weak. A row's size may be missing; if present it is once, few, many or a size class.

D gene,V gene,J gene,CDR3 length,clone size,CDR3 DNA,CDR3 protein
-,TRBV7-2,TRBJ2-7,13,-,TGTGCCAGCAGCTTAGCGGGCCCCTACGAGCAGTACTTC,CASSLAGPYEQYF
-,TRBV27,TRBJ2-5,13,-,TGTGCCAGCAGTTTAATGGGGCTGGGGACCCAGTACTTC,CASSLMGLGTQYF
-,TRBV7-8,TRBJ2-2,13,few,TGTGCCAGCGGCCAGAGAGGCACCGGGGAGCTGTTTTTT,CASGQRGTGELFF
TRBD1,TRBV5-4,TRBJ1-2,15,-,TGTGCCAGCAGCCCCCCGACAGGGGCTAACTATGGCTACACCTTC,CASSPPTGANYGYTF
TRBD1,TRBV19,TRBJ2-3,15,-,TGTGCCAGTAGTCAACGGACAGGGGACTTAGATACGCAGTATTTT,CASSQRTGDLDTQYF
-,TRBV28,TRBJ1-4,12,few,TGTGCCAGCAGTGCTACCTGGGACACTCTGTTTTTT,CASSATWDTLFF
-,TRBV7-9,TRBJ2-3,19,-,TGTGCCAGCAGCTCGCCCGGGTCAGTTACAGGTGTCGGCACAGATACGCAGTATTTT,CASSSPGSVTGVGTDTQYF
-,TRBV7-2,TRBJ1-1,14,-,TGTGCCAGCAGCTTAGCGGAGGGGCGGGCTGAAGCTTTCTTT,CASSLAEGRAEAFF
TRBD2,TRBV28,TRBJ2-1,13,once,TGTGCCAGCAGTGAGCGTCGTGGCGGGAGGAAGTTCTTC,CASSERRGGRKFF
TRBD1,TRBV2,TRBJ1-2,13,once,TGTGCCAGCGCAAAACAGGGGGCCTATGGCTACACCTTC,CASAKQGAYGYTF
-,TRBV7-3,TRBJ2-1,13,-,TGTGCCAGCAGCTTGGGACTCTACAATGAGCAGTTCTTC,CASSLGLYNEQFF
TRBD2,TRBV9,TRBJ2-2,16,-,TGTGCCAGCAGCGTAGAAGATAGCGGGTACACCGGGGAGCTGTTTTTT,CASSVEDSGYTGELFF
-,TRBV12-3/TRBV12-4,TRBJ1-5,13,-,TGTGCCAGCAGGAGGGACACCCATCAGCCCCAGCATTTT,CASRRDTHQPQHF
-,TRBV5-4,TRBJ1-3,14,-,TGTGCCAGCAGTCGCGGGGGCTCTGGAAACACCATATATTTT,CASSRGGSGNTIYF
-,TRBV5-1,TRBJ2-7,14,once,TGCGCCAGCAGCACCGGGGGGCCTTCCTACGAGCAGTACTTC,CASSTGGPSYEQYF
-,TRBV5-6,TRBJ2-3,15,-,TGTGCCAGCAGCTTGGAAGGCAGGGGCACAGATACGCAGTATTTT,CASSLEGRGTDTQYF
TRBD2,TRBV5-6,TRBJ2-7,15,-,TGTGCCAGCAGCGGACTAGCGGGGGGACGCTACGAGCAGTACTTC,CASSGLAGGRYEQYF
-,TRBV7-2,TRBJ1-4,13,-,TGTGCCAGCAGCTTAGACGCGGGACGGGAACTGTTTTTT,CASSLDAGRELFF
TRBD1,TRBV28,TRBJ2-2,16,-,TGTGCCAGCAGTTATCCCCGGGACAGATCAACCGGGGAGCTGTTTTTT,CASSYPRDRSTGELFF
-,TRBV20-1,TRBJ1-3,14,-,TGCAGTGCTAGTGGGGGCAGTGCTGGAAACACCATATATTTT,CSASGGSAGNTIYF
-,TRBV10-1,TRBJ2-4,17,-,TGCGCCAGCAGTGAGTGGAGGGGAGATTGGTCCAAAAACATTCAGTACTTC,CASSEWRGDWSKNIQYF
-,TRBV4-1,TRBJ2-7,17,once,TGCGCCAGCAGCCAAGAGGAGGGGACCGTAGCGAACTACGAGCAGTACTTC,CASSQEEGTVANYEQYF
TRBD1,TRBV19,TRBJ2-6,16,once,TGTGCCAGTAGTCCCGGGACAGGGGCTGGGGCCAACGTCCTGACTTTC,CASSPGTGAGANVLTF
-,TRBV4-1,TRBJ1-6,16,-,TGCGCCAGCAGCCAAGGGGTGGCAGGCCCCAGGTCACCCCTCCACTTT,CASSQGVAGPRSPLHF